The clone carrying this TCR beta chain occurred once. Its target is not known. The data originate from a study of brain T cells in children with intractable seizures. The sequenced cases were selected for having the highest brain T cell transcript signatures. Patients received at least one anti-epileptic drug before surgery. Sequencing used immunoSEQ multiplex PCR; TCRdb keeps in-frame clones, though not all of them. The table has 100,000 to 120,000 clones, around 94% seen once. Broader study findings: Patients' HCMV serostatus was unknown; virus specificity rests on CDR3 similarity alone.

The sequence was obtained from a boy under two years old with hemimegalencephaly and intractable seizures. The input for sequencing was peripheral blood, taken at surgery.

CDR3 loop: CAISESSGAGADTQYF. CDR3 in DNA: TGTGCCATCAGTGAGTCGAGTGGAGCGGGAGCAGATACGCAGTATTTT. The chain carries TRBV10-3 and TRBJ2-3; 8 bases are shared with TRBD2. The CDR3 extends over 16 amino acids. V lost 0 bases and J lost 4; bases outside the gene matches: 6. CDR1 and CDR2 (germline): ENHRY, SYGVKD.